The present entry profiles one TCR beta chain with its context. Its specific antigen is unknown. Base qualities are not at hand, and no much larger clone is one base apart. The data originate from a study of T cells after yellow fever vaccination (dated by TCRdb to between 2019 and 2020). With respect to the entire study: The SMART-Seq v4 Ultra Low Input RNA kit was used to prepare libraries from fractions with low cell numbers. Bulk TCR alpha and beta repertoires were sequenced longitudinally to track T-cell clones before and after primary and booster YFV17D yellow fever vaccination. The cohort comprised two healthy male donors, one aged 18 to 30 and one aged 30 to 40 years. Bulk PBMC replicates and cell subsets were isolated from blood drawn at multiple timepoints before and after both primary and secondary immunization.

TCR cDNA was synthesized by 5'RACE template switching, through which a universal primer site and unique molecular identifiers were introduced. cDNA synthesis was primed from both the TCR alpha and TCR beta constant segments. Library amplification used two PCR steps, and the second PCR step added sample barcodes and sequencing adapters. Sequencing of libraries was done on Illumina HiSeq 2500 (2x100 bp) or NovaSeq (2x150 bp). The study's own analysis went as follows. MIGEC handled demultiplexing of reads and collapsing into UMI consensus sequences, while MiXCR performed V(D)J alignment. Clonotypes responding to the vaccine were identified with edgeR on replicate PBMC samples, with the criteria of FDR below 0.01 and a log2 fold change above 5 up to day 15. Each bulk clonotype received a CD4 or CD8 identity based on whether the sequenced CD4 or CD8 repertoire contained that clonotype at higher abundance. TCRdb redid the processing of the public reads, applying fastp at Q25 and MiXCR, and retained in-frame beta chains. Entries are consolidated by CDR3 protein sequence, retaining the most common genes and DNA. These V and J calls rely on TCRdb rather than the paper's analysis. Across this sample there are more than 95,000 distinct CDR3 sequences, with about 7% seen only once. The ten largest clonotypes hold 2% to 3% of the sample.

Beyond this particular receptor, the publication reports: A small fraction of clonotypes appeared in both the CD4 and CD8 compartments, likely as a result of convergent recombination. The secondary T-cell response was weaker than the primary response but faster, peaking on day 5 instead of day 15. Only a couple of donors were included in the study, so the extent to which the findings can be generalized is limited. After the booster, most clones that had expanded after primary vaccination were detected again (roughly 95% of CD4 and about 88% of CD8), suggesting broad maintenance of memory. FACS-sorted repertoires could contain abundant contaminating clonotypes from the bulk population, so computational filtering was required.

Per the germline V gene (reference sequence), WNHNN is the CDR1 and SYGVQD is the CDR2. Clipping removes 3 bases from V and 7 bases from J, with 9 as the unmatched junction base count. The CDR3 starts with the cysteine, ends with the phenylalanine, and has 15 residues. Here the CDR3 DNA is all that survives: 45 bases in frame from base 1. Reading the label with the study, this specimen's treatment or condition is: live attenuated yellow fever vaccine strain. A standard Ficoll-Paque protocol was used to isolate PBMCs from peripheral blood. CD4 and CD8 T-cell fractions were isolated with Dynabeads CD4 and CD8 positive selection kits. RNA was extracted with TriZol from bulk PBMCs, CD4 and CD8 fractions, and dextramer-positive and dextramer-negative fractions.

The source of this sequence is a man aged 18 to 29 who received the YFV17D yellow fever vaccine. Recombination connected TRBV10-1 to TRBJ2-1; a stretch of 7 junction bases matches TRBD2. Sequenced here: CD4+ T cells sorted from PBMCs, sampled roughly 10 days after the first yellow fever vaccination. The DNA sequence follows: TGCGCCAGCAGTGAATCCCGGGGGGATATTAATGAGCAGTTCTTC. Its translation is CASSESRGDINEQFF.